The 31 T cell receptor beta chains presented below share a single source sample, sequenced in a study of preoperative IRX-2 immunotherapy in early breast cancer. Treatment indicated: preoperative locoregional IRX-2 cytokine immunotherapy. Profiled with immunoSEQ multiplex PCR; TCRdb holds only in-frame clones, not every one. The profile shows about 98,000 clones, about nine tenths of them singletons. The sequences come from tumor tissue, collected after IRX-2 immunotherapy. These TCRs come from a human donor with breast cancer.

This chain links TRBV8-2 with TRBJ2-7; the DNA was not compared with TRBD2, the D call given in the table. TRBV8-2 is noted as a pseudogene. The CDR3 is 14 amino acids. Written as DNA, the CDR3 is TGTGCCAGCAGAGCCGGGAGCCAATTCTACGAGCAGTACTTC. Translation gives CASRAGSQFYEQYF.

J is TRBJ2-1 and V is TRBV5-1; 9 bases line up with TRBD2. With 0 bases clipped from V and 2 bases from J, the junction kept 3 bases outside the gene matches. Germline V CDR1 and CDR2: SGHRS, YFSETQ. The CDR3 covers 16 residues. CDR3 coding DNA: TGCGCCAGCAGCTTGGGACTAGCGGACCCCTACAATGAGCAGTTCTTC. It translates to CASSLGLADPYNEQFF.

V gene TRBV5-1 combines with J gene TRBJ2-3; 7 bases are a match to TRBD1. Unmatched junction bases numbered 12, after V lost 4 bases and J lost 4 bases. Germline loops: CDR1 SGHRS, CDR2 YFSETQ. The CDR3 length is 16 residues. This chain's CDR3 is CASSQTGTEQSDTQYF. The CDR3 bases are TGCGCCAGCAGCCAAACCGGGACAGAACAGTCAGATACGCAGTATTTT.

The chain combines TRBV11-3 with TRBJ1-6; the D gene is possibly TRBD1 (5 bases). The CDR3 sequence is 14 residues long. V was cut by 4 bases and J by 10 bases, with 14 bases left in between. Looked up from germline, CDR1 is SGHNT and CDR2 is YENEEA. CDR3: CASSSGGSSSPLHF. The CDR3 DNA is TGTGCCAGCAGCTCGGGGGGGAGCAGCTCACCCCTCCACTTT.

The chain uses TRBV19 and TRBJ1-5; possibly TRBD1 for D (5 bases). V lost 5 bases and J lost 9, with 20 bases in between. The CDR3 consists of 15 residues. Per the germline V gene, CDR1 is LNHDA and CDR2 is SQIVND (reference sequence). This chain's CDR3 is CASSGGTAARGPQHF. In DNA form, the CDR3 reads TGTGCCAGTAGTGGAGGGACCGCCGCCCGGGGGCCCCAGCATTTT.

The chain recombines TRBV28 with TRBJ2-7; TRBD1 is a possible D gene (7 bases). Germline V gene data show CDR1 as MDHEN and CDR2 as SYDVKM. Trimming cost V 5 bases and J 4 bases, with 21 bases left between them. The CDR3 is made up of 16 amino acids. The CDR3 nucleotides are TGTGCCAGCAGTCCCCAGGGCCCAGGGGGGTCTTACGAGCAGTACTTC. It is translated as CASSPQGPGGSYEQYF.

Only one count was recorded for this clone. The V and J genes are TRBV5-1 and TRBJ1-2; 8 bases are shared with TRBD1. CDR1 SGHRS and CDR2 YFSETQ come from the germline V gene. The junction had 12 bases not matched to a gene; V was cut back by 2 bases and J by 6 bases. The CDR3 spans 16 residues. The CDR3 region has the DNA TGCGCCAGCAGCTTACCCAGAACAGGGGGTGGTGATGGCTACACCTTC. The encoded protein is CASSLPRTGGGDGYTF.

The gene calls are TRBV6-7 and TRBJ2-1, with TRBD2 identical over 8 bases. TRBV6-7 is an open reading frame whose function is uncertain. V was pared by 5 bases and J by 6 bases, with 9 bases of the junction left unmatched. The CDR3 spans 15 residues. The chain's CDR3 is CASSAYGGAPNEQFF. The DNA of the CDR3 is TGTGCCAGCAGTGCTTACGGGGGGGCCCCCAATGAGCAGTTCTTC.

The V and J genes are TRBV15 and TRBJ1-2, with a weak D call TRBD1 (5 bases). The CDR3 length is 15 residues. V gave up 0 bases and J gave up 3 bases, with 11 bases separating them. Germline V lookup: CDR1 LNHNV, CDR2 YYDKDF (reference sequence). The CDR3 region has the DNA TGTGCCACCAGCAGAGATCTTGGGGCCGACTATGGCTACACCTTC. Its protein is CATSRDLGADYGYTF.

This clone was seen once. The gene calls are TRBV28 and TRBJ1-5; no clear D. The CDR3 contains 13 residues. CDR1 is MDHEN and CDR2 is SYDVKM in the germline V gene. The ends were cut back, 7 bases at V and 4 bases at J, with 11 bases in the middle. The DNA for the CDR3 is TGTGCCAGCACCTGGGGTGTAAATCAGCCCCAGCATTTT. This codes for CASTWGVNQPQHF.

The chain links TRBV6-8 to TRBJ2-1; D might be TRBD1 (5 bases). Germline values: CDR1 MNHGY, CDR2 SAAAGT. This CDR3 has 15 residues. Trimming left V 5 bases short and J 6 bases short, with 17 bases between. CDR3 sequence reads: CASSDGQGKGNEQFF. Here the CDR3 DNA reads TGTGCCAGCAGTGATGGGCAGGGCAAGGGCAATGAGCAGTTCTTC.

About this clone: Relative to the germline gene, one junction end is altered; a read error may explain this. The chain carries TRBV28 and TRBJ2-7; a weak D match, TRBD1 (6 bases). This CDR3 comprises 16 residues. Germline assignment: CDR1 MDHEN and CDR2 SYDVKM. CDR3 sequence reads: CVSSSLPGDISYEQYF. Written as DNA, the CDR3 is TGTGTCAGCAGCAGTCTTCCCGGGGACATCTCCTACGAGCAGTACTTC.

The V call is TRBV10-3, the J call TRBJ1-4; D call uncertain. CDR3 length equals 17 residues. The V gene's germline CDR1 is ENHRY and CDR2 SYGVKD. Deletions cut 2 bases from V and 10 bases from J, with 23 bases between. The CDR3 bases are TGTGCCATCAGTGAGATTGTTCCCGGCACCGGGCAAGGAAAACTGTTTTTT. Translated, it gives CAISEIVPGTGQGKLFF.

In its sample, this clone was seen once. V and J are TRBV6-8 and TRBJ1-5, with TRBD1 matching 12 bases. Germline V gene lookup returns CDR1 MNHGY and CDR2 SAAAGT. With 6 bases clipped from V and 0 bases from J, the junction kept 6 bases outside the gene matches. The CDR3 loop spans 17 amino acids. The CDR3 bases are TGTGCCAGCAGAGGCCGGGACAGGGGGCTTAGCAATCAGCCCCAGCATTTT. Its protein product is CASRGRDRGLSNQPQHF.

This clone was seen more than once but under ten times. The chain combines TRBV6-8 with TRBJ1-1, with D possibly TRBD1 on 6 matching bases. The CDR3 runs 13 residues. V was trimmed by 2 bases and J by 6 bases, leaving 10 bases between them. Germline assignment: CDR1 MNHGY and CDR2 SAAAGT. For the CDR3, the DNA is TGTGCCAGCAGTTACGGGGACAAGGCTGAAGCTTTCTTT. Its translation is CASSYGDKAEAFF.

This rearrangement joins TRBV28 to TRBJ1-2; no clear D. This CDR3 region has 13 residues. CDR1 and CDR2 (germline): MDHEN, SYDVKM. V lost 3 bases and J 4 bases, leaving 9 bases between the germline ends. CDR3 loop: CASSLEYSYGYTF. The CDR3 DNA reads TGTGCCAGCAGTTTGGAGTACTCCTATGGCTACACCTTC.

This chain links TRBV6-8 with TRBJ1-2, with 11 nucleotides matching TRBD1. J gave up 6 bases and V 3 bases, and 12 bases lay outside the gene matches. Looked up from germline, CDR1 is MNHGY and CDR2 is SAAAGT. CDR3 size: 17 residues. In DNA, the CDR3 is TGTGCCAGCAGTTATGCCACGGACAGGGGGCGCCGGAATGGCTACACCTTC. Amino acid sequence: CASSYATDRGRRNGYTF.

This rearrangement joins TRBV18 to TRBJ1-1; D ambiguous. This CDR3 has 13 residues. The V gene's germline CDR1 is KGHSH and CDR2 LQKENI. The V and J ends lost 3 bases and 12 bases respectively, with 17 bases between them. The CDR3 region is CASSPPELAGTFF. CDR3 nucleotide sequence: TGTGCCAGCTCACCGCCCGAGTTGGCGGGGACTTTCTTT.

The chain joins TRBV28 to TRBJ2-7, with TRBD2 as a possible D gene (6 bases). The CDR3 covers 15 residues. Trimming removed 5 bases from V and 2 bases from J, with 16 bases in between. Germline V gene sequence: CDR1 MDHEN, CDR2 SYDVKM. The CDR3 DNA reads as TGTGCCAGCAGTCAGATTCAGGGAGGCGCCTACGAGCAGTACTTC. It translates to CASSQIQGGAYEQYF.

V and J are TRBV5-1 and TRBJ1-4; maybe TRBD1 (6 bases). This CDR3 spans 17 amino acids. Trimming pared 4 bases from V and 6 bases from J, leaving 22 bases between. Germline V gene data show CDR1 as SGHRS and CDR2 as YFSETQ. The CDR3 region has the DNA TGCGCCAGCAGCCTGGGTTGGGACACGGGGGAAGATGAAAAACTGTTTTTT. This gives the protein CASSLGWDTGEDEKLFF.

The CDR3 protein is CSGRGATNEKLFF. CDR3 DNA sequence: TGCAGCGGTAGGGGTGCAACTAATGAAAAACTGTTTTTT. The chain uses TRBV29-1 and TRBJ1-4; a possible D gene is TRBD1 (5 bases). The V and J ends lost 7 bases and 0 bases respectively, with 9 bases between them. Germline CDR1 reads SQVTM; CDR2 reads ANQGSEA. This CDR3 has 13 amino acids.

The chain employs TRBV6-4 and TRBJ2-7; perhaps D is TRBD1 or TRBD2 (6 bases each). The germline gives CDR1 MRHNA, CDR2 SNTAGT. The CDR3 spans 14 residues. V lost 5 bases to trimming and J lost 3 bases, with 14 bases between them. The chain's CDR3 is CASSYRRGVYEQYF. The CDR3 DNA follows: TGTGCCAGCAGTTACCGGAGGGGGGTCTACGAGCAGTACTTC.

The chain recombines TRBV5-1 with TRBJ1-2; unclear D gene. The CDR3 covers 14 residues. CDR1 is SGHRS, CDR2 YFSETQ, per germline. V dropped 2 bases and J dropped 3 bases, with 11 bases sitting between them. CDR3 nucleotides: TGCGCCAGCAGCTTCGGGGAGAGCGACTATGGCTACACCTTC. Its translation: CASSFGESDYGYTF.

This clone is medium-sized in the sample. DNA for the CDR3: TGTGCCAGCAGCTTAGAATCGACAACCACTGAAGCTTTCTTT. Its protein is CASSLESTTTEAFF. The chain combines TRBV11-3 with TRBJ1-1; D call uncertain. This CDR3 is 14 amino acids long. Trimming cost V 0 bases and J 4 bases, with 9 bases left between them. Per the germline V gene, CDR1 is SGHNT and CDR2 is YENEEA.

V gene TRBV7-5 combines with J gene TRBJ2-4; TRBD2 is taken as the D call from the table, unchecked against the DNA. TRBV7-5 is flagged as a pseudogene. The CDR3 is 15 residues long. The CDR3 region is CASSNLAGAGNIQYF. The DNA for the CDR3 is TGTGCCAGCAGCAACCTAGCGGGGGCGGGAAACATTCAGTACTTC.

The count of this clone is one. The CDR3 DNA sequence: TGTGCCATCAGTGAGCCACCGGGACAGACTAACTATGGCTACACCTTC. It is translated as CAISEPPGQTNYGYTF. The chain recombines TRBV10-3 with TRBJ1-2, with 7 bases aligning to TRBD1. Germline assignment: CDR1 ENHRY and CDR2 SYGVKD. The CDR3 consists of 16 residues. Trimming took 2 bases from V and 0 from J; bases not matched to a gene: 6.

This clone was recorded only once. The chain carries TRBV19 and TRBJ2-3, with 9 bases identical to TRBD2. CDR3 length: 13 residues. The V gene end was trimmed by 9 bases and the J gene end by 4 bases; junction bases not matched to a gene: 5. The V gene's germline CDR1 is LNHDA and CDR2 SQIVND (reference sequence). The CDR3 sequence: CASKGTSPDTQYF. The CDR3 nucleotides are TGTGCCAGCAAAGGGACTAGCCCAGATACGCAGTATTTT.

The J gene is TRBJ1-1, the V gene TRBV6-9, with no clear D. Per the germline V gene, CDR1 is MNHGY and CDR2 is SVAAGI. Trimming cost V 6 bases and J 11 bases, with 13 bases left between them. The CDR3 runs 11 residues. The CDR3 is CASSSTISAFF. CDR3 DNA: TGTGCCAGCAGCTCAACGATTTCGGCTTTCTTT.

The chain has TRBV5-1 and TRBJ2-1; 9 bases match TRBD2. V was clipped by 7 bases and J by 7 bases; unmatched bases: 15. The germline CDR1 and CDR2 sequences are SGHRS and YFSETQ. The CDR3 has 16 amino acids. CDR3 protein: CASREISGSGFNEQFF. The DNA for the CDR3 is TGCGCCAGCCGGGAAATTAGCGGGAGCGGTTTTAATGAGCAGTTCTTC.

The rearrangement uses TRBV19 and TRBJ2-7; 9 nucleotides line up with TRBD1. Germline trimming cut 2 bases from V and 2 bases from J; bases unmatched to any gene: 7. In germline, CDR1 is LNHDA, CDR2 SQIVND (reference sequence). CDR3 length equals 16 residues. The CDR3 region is CASSISTGGSAYEQYF. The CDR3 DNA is TGTGCCAGTAGTATATCAACAGGGGGCTCAGCCTACGAGCAGTACTTC.

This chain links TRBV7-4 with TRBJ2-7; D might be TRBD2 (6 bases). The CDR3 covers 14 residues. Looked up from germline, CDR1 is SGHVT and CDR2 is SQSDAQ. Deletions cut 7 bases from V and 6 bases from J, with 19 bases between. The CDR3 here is CASIPDGGVGEQYF. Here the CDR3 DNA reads TGTGCCAGCATCCCGGATGGAGGGGTCGGCGAGCAGTACTTC.